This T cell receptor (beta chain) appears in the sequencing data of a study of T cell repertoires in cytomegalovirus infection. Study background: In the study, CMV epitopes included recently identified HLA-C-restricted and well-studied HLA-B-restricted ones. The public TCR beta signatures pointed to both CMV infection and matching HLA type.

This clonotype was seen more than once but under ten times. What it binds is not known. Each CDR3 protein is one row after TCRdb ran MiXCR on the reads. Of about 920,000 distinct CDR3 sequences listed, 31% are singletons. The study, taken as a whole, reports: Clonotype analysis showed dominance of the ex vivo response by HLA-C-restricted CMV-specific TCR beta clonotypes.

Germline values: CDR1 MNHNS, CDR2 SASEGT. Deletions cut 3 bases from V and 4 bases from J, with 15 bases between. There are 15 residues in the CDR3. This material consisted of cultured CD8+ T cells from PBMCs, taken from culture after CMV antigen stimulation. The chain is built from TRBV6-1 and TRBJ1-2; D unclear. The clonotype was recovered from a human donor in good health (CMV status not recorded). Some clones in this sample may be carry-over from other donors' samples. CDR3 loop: CASSDQRDPAYGYTF. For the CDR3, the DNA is TGTGCCAGCAGTGACCAAAGAGATCCTGCCTATGGCTACACCTTC.